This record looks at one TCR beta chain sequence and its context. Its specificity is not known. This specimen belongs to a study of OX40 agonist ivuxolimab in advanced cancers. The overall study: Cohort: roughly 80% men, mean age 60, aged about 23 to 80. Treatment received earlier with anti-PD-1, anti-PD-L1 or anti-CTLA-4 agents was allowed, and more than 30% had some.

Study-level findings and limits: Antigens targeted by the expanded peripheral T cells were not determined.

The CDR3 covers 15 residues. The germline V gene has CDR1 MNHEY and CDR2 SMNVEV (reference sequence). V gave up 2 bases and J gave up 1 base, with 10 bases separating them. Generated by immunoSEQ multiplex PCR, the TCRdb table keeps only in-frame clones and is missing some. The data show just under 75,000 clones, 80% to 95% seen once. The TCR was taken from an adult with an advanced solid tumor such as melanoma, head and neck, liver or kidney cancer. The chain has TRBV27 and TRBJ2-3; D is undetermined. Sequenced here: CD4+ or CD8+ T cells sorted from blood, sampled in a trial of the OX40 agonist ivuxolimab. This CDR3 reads CASSLKLTGTDTQYF. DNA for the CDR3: TGTGCCAGCAGTTTAAAACTTACCGGCACAGATACGCAGTATTTT.